A single sample gave rise to the 24 T cell receptor beta chains below, sequenced in a study of blood T cell repertoires in COVID-19 (dated by TCRdb to about 2020). The library was obtained by the immunoSEQ multiplex PCR assay. Entries here come from immuneACCESS through TCRdb and include only in-frame sequences with V and J called. Some clones fail to appear in such tables; in the studies checked, an unresolved V gene covers under half of the shortfall, and the cause of the remainder is unknown. The sample table lists about 230,000 clones, about nine tenths of them with a count of one. Jointly, the top ten make up 9.5% to 13% of the sample. The sequencing input was peripheral blood. These TCRs come from a man in his fifties or sixties with COVID-19, enrolled during active disease.

The chain has TRBV3-1 (or the pseudogene TRBV3-2) and TRBJ2-7; D may be TRBD2 (7 bases). The CDR3 contains 13 residues. Germline CDR1 and CDR2: LGHDT and YNNKEL (reference sequence). V was clipped by 9 bases and J by 6 bases, with 18 bases between them. As DNA, the CDR3 is TGTGCCAGTGGGGGGGGCCAGGGCGGCGAGCAGTACTTC. Protein sequence: CASGGGQGGEQYF.

About this clone: One end of the junction is discordant with germline, which a read error may explain. The chain has TRBV7-8 and TRBJ2-3; the D gene is possibly TRBD1 (6 bases). Germline CDR1 reads SGHVS; CDR2 reads FQNEAQ. The length of the CDR3 is 16 residues. CDR3 in amino acids: CASSNAGTPSTATQYF. The CDR3 DNA sequence: TGTGCCAGCAGCAACGCCGGGACACCATCCACAGCTACGCAGTATTTT.

CDR3 sequence reads: CASSTGLYEQYF. The CDR3 nucleotides read TGTGCCAGCTCGACAGGACTCTACGAGCAGTACTTC. The rearrangement uses TRBV12-3 or TRBV12-4 and TRBJ2-7; D perhaps matches TRBD1 (6 bases). This CDR3 comprises 12 residues. The germline V and J ends were trimmed by 8 bases and 3 bases, with 11 bases remaining between them.

This chain uses TRBV2 with TRBJ1-5, with D perhaps matching TRBD1 (6 bases). The CDR3 is 14 residues long. Trimming took off 5 bases at V and 7 bases at J, with 15 bases between the two ends. CDR1 is SNHLY, CDR2 FYNNEI, per germline. CDR3 nucleotide sequence: TGTGCCAGCAGTCGTACAGGGTTAGACCAGCCCCAGCATTTT. Its protein product is CASSRTGLDQPQHF.

The chain joins TRBV9 to TRBJ2-1; TRBD2 matches at 9 bases. Germline V gives CDR1 SGDLS, CDR2 YYNGEE. V dropped 6 bases and J dropped 0; count of bases not matched to a gene: 22. The length of the CDR3 is 21 residues. DNA for the CDR3: TGTGCCAGCAACGCCATGCCCGTCTTGAGCGGGGGGTCGAGCTCCTACAATGAGCAGTTCTTC. Translation: CASNAMPVLSGGSSSYNEQFF.

The gene calls are TRBV19 and TRBJ1-5, with 7 nucleotides matching TRBD1. Germline V gives CDR1 LNHDA, CDR2 SQIVND (reference sequence). With V trimmed by 8 bases and J by 4 bases, 8 bases remained unmatched. The CDR3 is made up of 14 amino acids. CDR3 residues: CASQPGQKNQPQHF. The DNA of the CDR3 is TGTGCCAGTCAACCGGGACAGAAGAATCAGCCCCAGCATTTT.

J is TRBJ2-1 and V is TRBV9; D is possibly TRBD2 (6 bases). The CDR3 is 14 amino acids. Per the germline V gene, CDR1 is SGDLS and CDR2 is YYNGEE. V lost 2 bases and J lost 7, with 13 bases in between. The CDR3 DNA reads TGTGCCAGCAGCGTCGCCGGGACTTTGAATGAGCAGTTCTTC. This gives the protein CASSVAGTLNEQFF.

This chain uses TRBV18 with TRBJ2-1; 11 positions match TRBD2. The V gene's germline CDR1 is KGHSH and CDR2 LQKENI. J lost 5 bases, V lost 2 bases, and 2 bases had no gene match. The CDR3 covers 15 residues. In DNA form, the CDR3 reads TGTGCCAGCTCACCAAAGGGACTAGCGGACAATGAGCAGTTCTTC. It specifies CASSPKGLADNEQFF.

The chain carries TRBV5-4 and TRBJ2-5; the match to TRBD2 covers 11 bases. The CDR3 totals 16 residues. Germline V gives CDR1 SGHNT, CDR2 YYREEE (reference sequence). With V trimmed by 3 bases and J by 5 bases, 9 bases remained unmatched. The CDR3 coding sequence is TGTGCCAGCAGCTCCCTAAGACTAGCGGGGCCGGAGACCCAGTACTTC. It is translated as CASSSLRLAGPETQYF.

This rearrangement joins TRBV3-1 (or the pseudogene TRBV3-2) to TRBJ2-3; a weak D match, TRBD2 (6 bases). Trimming removed 3 bases at V and 2 bases at J, with 9 bases between. CDR3 size: 14 residues. The germline gives CDR1 LGHDT, CDR2 YNNKEL (reference sequence). DNA for the CDR3: TGTGCCAGCAGCCATGCGGGGAACACAGATACGCAGTATTTT. Residues: CASSHAGNTDTQYF.

CDR3 loop: CASSTTGTGIDTIYF. CDR3 coding DNA: TGTGCCAGTAGTACGACCGGGACAGGGATAGACACCATATATTTT. The genes are TRBV19 and TRBJ1-3; TRBD1 agrees at 9 bases. CDR1 is LNHDA, CDR2 SQIVND, per germline (reference sequence). This CDR3 has 15 residues. The trim removed 4 bases at V and 8 bases at J, leaving 9 bases unmatched.

The chain recombines TRBV7-3 with TRBJ2-1; 10 nucleotides agree with TRBD2. Germline CDR1 is SGHTA and CDR2 is FQGTGA. V gave up 5 bases and J gave up 7 bases; unmatched junction bases: 17. The CDR3 runs to 18 residues. CDR3 amino acids: CASSPKLASGSKRNEQFF. The CDR3 DNA follows: TGTGCCAGCAGCCCCAAGTTGGCTAGCGGGAGCAAACGGAATGAGCAGTTCTTC.

V gene TRBV6-5 combines with J gene TRBJ1-1; D gene unclear. The CDR3 sequence is 15 residues long. CDR1 is MNHEY, CDR2 SVGAGI, per germline. V gave up 2 bases and J gave up 7 bases, with 17 bases separating them. CDR3 sequence reads: CASSYPGRARGEAFF. CDR3 coding DNA: TGTGCCAGCAGTTACCCCGGACGGGCTCGGGGTGAAGCTTTCTTT.

The chain is built from TRBV3-1 (or the pseudogene TRBV3-2) and TRBJ1-3, with D maybe TRBD1 (5 bases). V was shortened by 1 base and J by 4 bases, with 5 bases between the two germline ends. Germline V gene sequence: CDR1 LGHDT, CDR2 YNNKEL (reference sequence). The CDR3 is 13 amino acids. CDR3 loop: CASSQGTGNTIYF. The DNA of the CDR3 is TGTGCCAGCAGCCAAGGGACAGGAAACACCATATATTTT.

The rearrangement joins TRBV5-4 to TRBJ1-1; D is uncertain. The V gene lost 1 base and the J gene lost 3 bases, with 10 bases spanning the gap. The CDR3 extends over 14 amino acids. The germline gives CDR1 SGHNT, CDR2 YYREEE (reference sequence). CDR3 sequence reads: CASSLRDIDTEAFF. The CDR3 DNA follows: TGTGCCAGCAGCTTGCGGGATATCGACACTGAAGCTTTCTTT.

The J gene is TRBJ2-7, the V gene TRBV19, with 7 bases that match TRBD1. There are 13 residues in the CDR3. The J segment lost 0 bases and the V segment lost 7 bases, leaving 3 bases of the junction unmatched. Germline V gene sequence: CDR1 LNHDA, CDR2 SQIVND (reference sequence). In nucleotides, the CDR3 is TGTGCCAGTACTGGGGACAGCTCCTACGAGCAGTACTTC. The encoded protein is CASTGDSSYEQYF.

The sample holds one count of this clone. V gene TRBV4-1 combines with J gene TRBJ2-7, with 7 bases lining up with TRBD1. V was pared by 5 bases and J by 3 bases, with 7 bases of the junction left unmatched. Germline V gene data show CDR1 as MGHRA and CDR2 as YSYEKL. The CDR3 contains 14 residues. The CDR3, as DNA: TGCGCCAGCAGCGACAGGTCAGGGGGCTACGAGCAGTACTTC. Its protein product is CASSDRSGGYEQYF.

The chain joins TRBV6-4 to TRBJ2-7, with TRBD2 matching 7 bases. This CDR3 comprises 13 residues. CDR1 is MRHNA and CDR2 is SNTAGT in the germline V gene. The junction had 6 bases not matched to a gene; V was cut back by 3 bases and J by 7 bases. The CDR3 protein is CASSDWGGGEQYF. CDR3 nucleotide sequence: TGTGCCAGCAGTGATTGGGGGGGAGGGGAGCAGTACTTC.

This clone was found a few times. The chain carries TRBV2 and TRBJ2-7; 10 positions agree with TRBD2. V was clipped by 5 bases and J by 1 base; unmatched bases: 8. CDR3 length: 16 amino acids. CDR1 and CDR2 from the germline V gene are SNHLY and FYNNEI. The CDR3 region is CASSRGSGLASYEQYF. The CDR3 DNA reads as TGTGCCAGCAGTAGGGGGTCGGGACTAGCGTCCTACGAGCAGTACTTC.

The sample holds a few counts of this clone. The rearrangement joins TRBV7-3 to TRBJ2-2, with 8 positions matching TRBD1. This CDR3 is 14 amino acids long. Germline values: CDR1 SGHTA, CDR2 FQGTGA. V was clipped by 3 bases and J by 5 bases; unmatched bases: 2. The chain's CDR3 is CASSLDRATGELFF. The CDR3 region has the DNA TGTGCCAGCAGCTTGGACAGGGCAACCGGGGAGCTGTTTTTT.

The chain carries TRBV2 and TRBJ1-1, with TRBD1 matching over 8 bases. CDR3 length: 12 amino acids. The junction had 3 bases not matched to a gene; V was cut back by 11 bases and J by 1 base. Per germline, CDR1 SNHLY and CDR2 FYNNEI. The DNA of the CDR3 is TGTGCCGGACAGGGAGGGAACACTGAAGCTTTCTTT. Its protein is CAGQGGNTEAFF.

This clone was recorded once. This chain joins TRBV24-1 and TRBJ1-2, with D maybe TRBD1 (6 bases). Trimming took off 4 bases at V and 5 bases at J, with 13 bases between the two ends. The CDR3 covers 14 residues. Germline loops: CDR1 KGHDR, CDR2 SFDVKD. The CDR3 sequence: CATSDWDNVYGYTF. For the CDR3, the DNA is TGTGCCACCAGTGACTGGGACAATGTTTATGGCTACACCTTC.

This clone came up once. The V call is TRBV4-3, the J call TRBJ2-4, with 7 bases matching TRBD1. CDR1 is LGHNA, CDR2 YSLEER, per germline. Trimming removed 2 bases from V and 3 bases from J; junction bases left unmatched: 10. The CDR3 consists of 17 residues. The CDR3 reads CASSQSVQGVGKNIQYF. DNA for the CDR3: TGCGCCAGCAGCCAATCGGTCCAGGGGGTGGGCAAAAACATTCAGTACTTC.

CDR3 residues: CASSLAGTLDPIDTQYF. CDR3 coding DNA: TGTGCCAGCAGCCTCGCCGGGACTCTGGATCCCATAGATACGCAGTATTTT. The chain recombines TRBV3-1 (or the pseudogene TRBV3-2) with TRBJ2-3; tentative D call: TRBD2 (6 bases). CDR3 length: 17 amino acids. Germline V lookup: CDR1 LGHDT, CDR2 YNNKEL (reference sequence). The V gene lost 4 bases and the J gene lost 5 bases, with 22 bases spanning the gap.